The clone carrying this T cell receptor beta chain was observed at least ten times. Its antigen is as yet unknown. This record comes from a study of T cells after yellow fever vaccination. Study-wide results and caveats: Researchers report a weaker secondary response that nonetheless peaked faster, day 5 versus 15.

MiXCR was run by TCRdb on the 5' RACE reads, yielding one entry per CDR3 protein. The sample lists about 300,000 distinct CDR3 sequences, 3% to 4.5% seen once, with 20% to 25% in the top ten. The specimen comprised PBMCs, sampled 5 days after the yellow fever booster vaccination. The sequence derives from a man younger than 35 who received the YFV17D yellow fever vaccine.

The CDR3 coding sequence is TGTGCCACCAGTGACATATCCAGAAGCTACACCTTC. Encoded protein: CATSDISRSYTF. J is TRBJ1-2 and V is TRBV24-1; no clear D. V lost 4 bases to trimming and J lost 9 bases, with 11 bases between them. CDR3 length: 12 amino acids. Germline CDR1 reads KGHDR; CDR2 reads SFDVKD.